The 32 T cell receptor beta chains reported below all come from one sample, sequenced in a study of cytomegalovirus exposure and HLA in healthy donors. Primers for the PCR totalled 60 Vbeta and 13 Jbeta. The repertoire was sequenced with immunoSEQ multiplex PCR; TCRdb's copy has only in-frame clones and lacks some. The table shows about 96,000 clones, with roughly 74% occurring only once. Sequenced material: PBMCs. Receptors were obtained from a female donor in good health and CMV-seropositive.

The chain links TRBV6-6 to TRBJ2-5; 9 bases match TRBD1. The V segment lost 6 bases and the J segment 2 bases; nucleotides outside the gene matches: 10. Germline-derived CDR1 and CDR2 are MNHNY and SVGAGI (reference sequence). The CDR3 extends over 16 amino acids. The CDR3 loop reads CASRPGTGWGQETQYF. CDR3 DNA sequence: TGTGCCAGCAGGCCCGGGACAGGGTGGGGACAAGAGACCCAGTACTTC.

The genes are TRBV4-1 and TRBJ2-7; 12 nucleotides line up with TRBD2. The trim removed 1 base at V and 2 bases at J, leaving 6 bases unmatched. Germline lookup yields CDR1 MGHRA and CDR2 YSYEKL. The CDR3 sequence is 17 residues long. Here the CDR3 reads CASSQGFLAGGAYEQYF. As DNA, the CDR3 is TGCGCCAGCAGCCAAGGGTTCCTAGCGGGAGGGGCCTACGAGCAGTACTTC.

The chain joins TRBV10-3 to TRBJ2-7; TRBD2 aligns across 8 bases. CDR1 is ENHRY, CDR2 SYGVKD, per germline. V lost 2 bases to trimming and J lost 9 bases; unmatched junction nucleotides: 12. There are 15 residues in the CDR3. In DNA form, the CDR3 reads TGTGCCATCAGTGAGGGGCGGGGGGCCCCCGGACGGCAGTACTTC. Its protein product is CAISEGRGAPGRQYF.

This rearrangement joins TRBV27 to TRBJ2-7, with TRBD2 identical over 7 bases. V shed 8 bases, J shed 2 bases, and the junction held 9 bases outside the gene matches. CDR1 MNHEY and CDR2 SMNVEV come from the germline V gene (reference sequence). The CDR3 is 14 residues long. CDR3 sequence: CASSGGGGPYEQYF. The CDR3 DNA sequence: TGTGCCAGCTCCGGCGGCGGGGGACCCTACGAGCAGTACTTC.

This rearrangement joins TRBV7-8 to TRBJ2-2, with D possibly matching TRBD2 (7 bases). CDR1 and CDR2 (germline): SGHVS, FQNEAQ. Trimming stripped 4 bases from V and 7 bases from J, with 22 bases between. The CDR3 consists of 17 residues. CDR3 coding DNA: TGTGCCAGCAGCTCCCGATGGGGGGGGCTTGGGGACGGGGAGCTGTTTTTT. This codes for CASSSRWGGLGDGELFF.

The chain has TRBV7-2 and TRBJ1-1; D possibly corresponds to TRBD1 (5 bases). With 5 bases removed from V and 0 bases from J, the gap between germline ends came to 13 bases. The germline gives CDR1 SGHTA, CDR2 FQGNSA. CDR3 length equals 15 residues. DNA for the CDR3: TGTGCCAGCAGCCCCGGCGCAGGGATGAACACTGAAGCTTTCTTT. It specifies CASSPGAGMNTEAFF.

The table lists this clone with many counts. The rearrangement links TRBV6-1 to TRBJ1-1; 7 nucleotides align to TRBD1. Germline V gene sequence: CDR1 MNHNS, CDR2 SASEGT. The CDR3 length is 13 residues. V lost 5 bases, J lost 7 bases, and 7 bases stayed unmatched. CDR3 region: CASSRQGEVEAFF. In DNA form, the CDR3 reads TGTGCCAGCAGTCGACAGGGTGAAGTTGAAGCTTTCTTT.

J is TRBJ1-1 and V is TRBV10-2; D unresolved. The CDR3 runs to 15 residues. Per germline, CDR1 WSHSY and CDR2 SAAADI. V lost 4 bases to trimming and J lost 1 base, with 13 bases between them. CDR3 sequence (DNA): TGCGCCAGCAGTGTCGTAGGAGGTGAGAACACTGAAGCTTTCTTT. Translated: CASSVVGGENTEAFF.

The chain is built from TRBV2 and TRBJ1-1; D call uncertain. The CDR3 sequence is 12 residues long. Germline loops: CDR1 SNHLY, CDR2 FYNNEI. CDR3 protein: CVDGVWNTEAFF. In nucleotides, the CDR3 is TGTGTGGACGGGGTTTGGAACACTGAAGCTTTCTTT.

This clone was counted a few times. The CDR3 protein is CASSQVVSEPQHF. DNA for the CDR3: TGCGCCAGCAGCCAAGTCGTTTCTGAGCCCCAGCATTTT. The V and J genes are TRBV4-1 and TRBJ1-5; D unresolved. CDR3 length equals 13 residues. V was cut by 1 base and J by 8 bases, with 9 bases left in between. The germline gives CDR1 MGHRA, CDR2 YSYEKL.

About this clone itself: The germline gene is not matched at one end of the junction; a read error may be the cause. V is TRBV6-5 and J is TRBJ1-1; D is possibly TRBD1 (5 bases). CDR3 length: 12 residues. Per the germline V gene, CDR1 is MNHEY and CDR2 is SVGAGI. Here the CDR3 DNA reads TGTGCCAGCAGTATGGAGGCGGGACGGCGATTTTTT. Translated: CASSMEAGRRFF.

This rearrangement joins TRBV7-8 to TRBJ1-2; perhaps TRBD1 as D (5 bases). Trimming shortened V by 10 bases and J by 4 bases, and 16 bases separated the two germline ends. The CDR3 is 13 residues long. CDR1 SGHVS and CDR2 FQNEAQ come from the germline V gene. CDR3 protein: CATTRGGAYGYTF. The CDR3 nucleotides are TGTGCCACCACCCGGGGGGGAGCCTATGGCTACACCTTC.

This clone was found a few times. Other DNA variants within this sample encode the same CDR3. The genes are TRBV6-1 and TRBJ1-1; TRBD1 aligns across 8 bases. This CDR3 has 13 residues. The germline gives CDR1 MNHNS, CDR2 SASEGT. The V segment lost 6 bases and the J segment 2 bases; nucleotides outside the gene matches: 2. CDR3 in DNA: TGTGCCAGCAGAGACAGGGGCAACACTGAAGCTTTCTTT. Protein sequence: CASRDRGNTEAFF.

This clone has more than one count but fewer than ten. The chain carries TRBV7-2 and TRBJ2-5; possibly TRBD1 for D (6 bases). Germline V gene data show CDR1 as SGHTA and CDR2 as FQGNSA. Trimming shortened V by 4 bases and J by 1 base, and 13 bases separated the two germline ends. This CDR3 region has 15 residues. CDR3 coding DNA: TGTGCCAGCAGCTCCACCTCAGGGGTCCAAGAGACCCAGTACTTC. It translates to CASSSTSGVQETQYF.

The chain links TRBV30 to TRBJ2-7; maybe TRBD2 (6 bases). This CDR3 comprises 13 residues. CDR1 and CDR2 (germline): GTSNPN, SVGIG (reference sequence). V dropped 6 bases and J dropped 3 bases, with 15 bases sitting between them. The CDR3 DNA is TGTGCCTGCCTGGAGGAGGGCGGCTACGAGCAGTACTTC. It specifies CACLEEGGYEQYF.

The chain employs TRBV2 and TRBJ2-7; 10 nucleotides align to TRBD2. V was pared by 2 bases and J by 4 bases, with 14 bases of the junction left unmatched. CDR1 and CDR2 from the germline V gene are SNHLY and FYNNEI. The CDR3 contains 18 residues. Here the CDR3 DNA reads TGTGCCAGCAGTGAACTCCCCCTGGGAAGCGGGGGGGTTTACGAGCAGTACTTC. Protein product: CASSELPLGSGGVYEQYF.

The chain uses TRBV6-5 and TRBJ2-7; tentatively, D is TRBD2 (5 bases). CDR1 and CDR2 from the germline V gene are MNHEY and SVGAGI. V gave up 5 bases and J gave up 6 bases, with 20 bases separating them. The CDR3 covers 15 residues. The CDR3 sequence: CASSPRLASKGEQYF. The CDR3 DNA reads as TGTGCCAGCAGTCCTCGCCTAGCTTCTAAAGGCGAGCAGTACTTC.

This CDR3 is CASSLDTTYEQYF. CDR3 coding DNA: TGCGCCAGCAGCTTGGACACTACCTACGAGCAGTACTTC. The V gene is TRBV5-1, the J gene TRBJ2-7; D gene ambiguous. Germline V gene lookup returns CDR1 SGHRS and CDR2 YFSETQ. The CDR3 sequence is 13 residues long. Trimming removed 0 bases at V and 2 bases at J, with 6 bases between. Drawing the rest from reference TRBV5-1 and TRBJ2-7, the complete variable domain is KAGVTQTPRYLIKTRGQQVTLSCSPISGHRSVSWYQQTPGQGLQFLFEYFSETQRNKGNFPGRFSGRQFSNSRSEMNVSTLELGDSALYLCASSLDTTYEQYFGPGTRLTVT.

The chain links TRBV18 to TRBJ1-1; D is possibly TRBD1 (5 bases). Germline V CDR1 and CDR2: KGHSH, LQKENI. CDR3 length: 14 amino acids. V was pared by 3 bases and J by 7 bases, with 15 bases between. The CDR3 bases are TGTGCCAGCTCACCCCCTCACGACAGATATGAAGCTTTCTTT. Protein: CASSPPHDRYEAFF.

V gene TRBV5-1 combines with J gene TRBJ2-7; D unresolved. The CDR3 is made up of 16 amino acids. Germline assignment: CDR1 SGHRS and CDR2 YFSETQ. Trimming cost V 0 bases and J 0 bases, with 13 bases left between them. CDR3 protein: CASSLAGGLSSYEQYF. CDR3 coding DNA: TGCGCCAGCAGCTTGGCCGGCGGCCTGAGCTCCTACGAGCAGTACTTC. Variable domain in full (rest from reference TRBV5-1 and TRBJ2-7): KAGVTQTPRYLIKTRGQQVTLSCSPISGHRSVSWYQQTPGQGLQFLFEYFSETQRNKGNFPGRFSGRQFSNSRSEMNVSTLELGDSALYLCASSLAGGLSSYEQYFGPGTRLTVT.

The gene calls are TRBV6-6 and TRBJ2-1; D not certain. Germline V CDR1 and CDR2: MNHNY, SVGAGI (reference sequence). This CDR3 is 14 amino acids long. V lost 5 bases to trimming and J lost 5 bases, with 13 bases between them. The CDR3 sequence: CASSPFDGDNEQFF. The CDR3 DNA is TGTGCCAGCAGTCCCTTCGACGGAGACAATGAGCAGTTCTTC.

This chain uses TRBV11-2 with TRBJ1-6, with D perhaps matching TRBD1 (6 bases). The ends were cut back, 5 bases at V and 4 bases at J, with 18 bases in the middle. Per the germline V gene, CDR1 is SGHAT and CDR2 is FQNNGV. The length of the CDR3 is 17 residues. The CDR3 region is CASSDTSRGGYNSPLHF. DNA for the CDR3: TGTGCCAGCAGCGATACTTCGAGGGGGGGATATAATTCACCCCTCCACTTT.

The chain uses TRBV4-2 and TRBJ1-1; 10 bases are shared with TRBD1. This CDR3 is 16 amino acids long. Germline V CDR1 and CDR2: LGHNA, YNFKEQ. The V segment lost 3 bases and the J segment 4 bases; nucleotides outside the gene matches: 8. The CDR3 region is CASSQTGGPSPTEAFF. The CDR3 DNA is TGTGCCAGCAGCCAGACAGGGGGCCCCTCCCCCACTGAAGCTTTCTTT.

CDR3 protein: CASSLQGTTNNEQFF. The CDR3 DNA reads as TGTGCCAGCAGCTTACAGGGAACTACTAACAATGAGCAGTTCTTC. The V and J genes are TRBV11-2 and TRBJ2-1; D possibly corresponds to TRBD1 (5 bases). Germline lookup yields CDR1 SGHAT and CDR2 FQNNGV. The CDR3 runs 15 residues. V dropped 2 bases and J dropped 5 bases, with 13 bases sitting between them.

In DNA form, the CDR3 reads TGTGCCAGCAGTATACTGGGGGCGCGAGGGGCCAACGTCCTGACTTTC. This sequence encodes CASSILGARGANVLTF. This sequence joins TRBV5-4 and TRBJ2-6; TRBD1 is a possible D gene (6 bases). Trimming took 5 bases from V and 4 from J, leaving 16 bases between them. This CDR3 comprises 16 residues. In germline, CDR1 is SGHNT, CDR2 YYREEE (reference sequence).

The V call is TRBV5-6, the J call TRBJ2-2; 11 positions agree with TRBD1. The J segment lost 1 base and the V segment lost 3 bases, leaving 2 bases of the junction unmatched. The CDR3 runs to 16 residues. Germline CDR1 and CDR2: SGHDT and YYEEEE. The CDR3 sequence: CASSWGTGGNTGELFF. DNA for the CDR3: TGTGCCAGCAGCTGGGGGACAGGGGGGAACACCGGGGAGCTGTTTTTT.

A word on this clone: Without the conserved terminal phenylalanine or tryptophan, this CDR3 likely stems from a read error. CDR3 in amino acids: CAWSVFSDRGHTEAFV. In DNA, the CDR3 is TGTGCCTGGAGTGTATTTTCAGACAGGGGGCACACTGAAGCTTTCGTT. The gene calls are TRBV30 and TRBJ1-1, with 10 positions matching TRBD1. V lost 0 bases, J lost 3 bases, and 7 bases stayed unmatched. This CDR3 is built from 16 residues. Germline CDR1 and CDR2: GTSNPN and SVGIG (reference sequence).

In its sample, this clone was seen many times. The V call is TRBV4-3, the J call TRBJ2-6; D not resolved. There are 16 residues in the CDR3. The V end lost 0 bases, the J end lost 0 bases, and 6 bases lay between the germline ends. Germline V lookup: CDR1 LGHNA, CDR2 YSLEER. CDR3 sequence reads: CASSQDTSSGANVLTF. The CDR3 DNA reads TGCGCCAGCAGCCAAGATACCAGCTCTGGGGCCAACGTCCTGACTTTC.

V gene TRBV6-6 combines with J gene TRBJ1-5; D gene uncertain. This CDR3 contains 13 residues. Looked up from germline, CDR1 is MNHNY and CDR2 is SVGAGI (reference sequence). V was pared by 2 bases and J by 6 bases, with 8 bases between. The chain's CDR3 is CASSYGRGQPQHF. CDR3 coding DNA: TGTGCCAGCAGTTACGGGCGGGGTCAGCCCCAGCATTTT.

This clone has only one observation. The gene calls are TRBV28 and TRBJ1-4, with D possibly matching TRBD1 (5 bases). V was clipped by 6 bases and J by 0 bases, with 14 bases between them. The CDR3 has 16 amino acids. Germline V CDR1 and CDR2: MDHEN, SYDVKM. The CDR3 protein is CASSLGGVPTNEKLFF. The CDR3 nucleotides read TGTGCCAGCAGCCTGGGGGGGGTTCCAACTAATGAAAAACTGTTTTTT.

This chain connects TRBV28 to TRBJ1-5; perhaps TRBD1 as D (6 bases). Germline lookup yields CDR1 MDHEN and CDR2 SYDVKM. V lost 6 bases, J lost 2 bases, and 8 bases lay in between. This CDR3 comprises 13 residues. The CDR3 spells CASRQGGNQPQHF. Written as DNA, the CDR3 is TGTGCCAGCAGACAGGGCGGCAATCAGCCCCAGCATTTT.

The CDR3 coding sequence is TGTGCCAGCAGCTCTCATCCGGGACAGAGCAATCAGCCCCAGCATTTT. Its protein is CASSSHPGQSNQPQHF. The V call is TRBV7-6, the J call TRBJ1-5, with TRBD1 identical over 7 bases. The CDR3 sequence is 16 residues long. V was pared by 4 bases and J by 1 base, with 7 bases of the junction left unmatched. Per the germline V gene, CDR1 is SGHVS and CDR2 is FNYEAQ.